Presented here are 19 T cell receptor beta chains from one specimen sequenced in a study of blood T cells in healthy people across ages (dated by TCRdb to between 2014 and 2016). The library was produced with 5' RACE. The listed sequencing device is Illumina HiSeq 2500. The second PCR ran for about 7 to 11 cycles and used a J-beta primer mix along with a sample-barcoded 5' primer. TCRdb's own reprocessing of the public reads used fastp at Q25 and MiXCR and kept productive beta chains. Each entry merges the rows of one CDR3 protein and shows their most common DNA and genes. The sample contains approximately 730,000 distinct CDR3 sequences, more than 40% of them found a single time. 20% to 25% of the sample rests with the top ten. Sequencing input: blood. Source of these receptors: an older woman in good health.

The chain uses TRBV4-1 and TRBJ2-7, with 9 bases aligning to TRBD1. V was pared by 1 base and J by 0 bases, with 10 bases of the junction left unmatched. The CDR3 length is 18 residues. The germline V gene encodes CDR1 MGHRA and CDR2 YSYEKL. The CDR3 reads CASSQGFTGTGSSYEQYF. The CDR3 bases are TGCGCCAGCAGCCAAGGGTTTACCGGGACAGGGAGCTCCTACGAGCAGTACTTC.

The CDR3 DNA is TGTGCCAGCTCACCTGTCCGGGGGAACACCGGGGAGCTGTTTTTT. It translates to CASSPVRGNTGELFF. This sequence joins TRBV18 and TRBJ2-2; a possible D gene is TRBD2 (5 bases). The CDR3 is made up of 15 amino acids. From germline, CDR1 is KGHSH and CDR2 LQKENI. V lost 3 bases to trimming and J lost 1 base, with 9 bases between them.

In this sample, this clonotype turned up a few times. The rearrangement links TRBV15 to TRBJ2-7; D is possibly TRBD2 (6 bases). Trimming cost V 8 bases and J 1 base, with 12 bases left between them. The CDR3 has 13 amino acids. Per germline, CDR1 LNHNV and CDR2 YYDKDF (reference sequence). CDR3 coding DNA: TGTGCCACCGGAGGAGGGTCGTCCTACGAGCAGTACTTC. Its translation is CATGGGSSYEQYF.

V is TRBV7-2 and J is TRBJ2-3; 10 nucleotides align to TRBD2. Unmatched junction bases numbered 7, after V lost 5 bases and J lost 2 bases. The length of the CDR3 is 16 residues. Per germline, CDR1 SGHTA and CDR2 FQGNSA. As DNA, the CDR3 is TGTGCCAGCAGCGGCTCTAGCGGGGGTACCACAGATACGCAGTATTTT. Its translation is CASSGSSGGTTDTQYF.

The V call is TRBV12-3 or TRBV12-4, the J call TRBJ1-6; perhaps TRBD1 as D (5 bases). This CDR3 comprises 15 residues. Between the trimmed V and J ends, which lost 4 bases and 4 bases, there was a span of 11 bases. The CDR3 sequence: CASSSSGPYNSPLHF. The CDR3 nucleotides are TGTGCCAGCAGTTCATCGGGGCCGTATAATTCACCCCTCCACTTT.

The chain combines TRBV2 with TRBJ2-7; D remains unclear. V was shortened by 3 bases and J by 1 base, with 13 bases between the two germline ends. Looked up from germline, CDR1 is SNHLY and CDR2 is FYNNEI. The CDR3 loop spans 15 amino acids. CDR3 protein: CASSDQRSGSYEQYF. The DNA of the CDR3 is TGTGCCAGCAGTGATCAAAGGTCCGGTTCCTACGAGCAGTACTTC.

Here the CDR3 DNA reads TGCAGTGCTAGATTTCCGGGAGGAGATACGCAGTATTTT. Its protein product is CSARFPGGDTQYF. The chain uses TRBV20-1 and TRBJ2-3; TRBD2 matches at 7 bases. This CDR3 has 13 residues. J gave up 5 bases and V 2 bases, and 4 bases lay outside the gene matches. Germline values: CDR1 DFQATT, CDR2 SNEGSKA (reference sequence).

This chain connects TRBV10-3 to TRBJ1-4, with D perhaps TRBD1 (5 bases). This CDR3 is 15 amino acids long. The V end was cut by 0 bases, the J end by 5 bases, with 10 bases between. Germline V lookup: CDR1 ENHRY, CDR2 SYGVKD. The chain's CDR3 is CAISESRDSNEKLFF. Here the CDR3 DNA reads TGTGCCATCAGTGAGTCCAGGGACTCGAATGAAAAACTGTTTTTT.

This clonotype was observed once. The CDR3: CASSGQSLRDTQYF. Written as DNA, the CDR3 is TGTGCCAGCAGTGGACAGAGCTTAAGGGATACGCAGTATTTT. The chain couples TRBV2 to TRBJ2-3, with a weak D call TRBD1 (5 bases). This CDR3 has 14 residues. Trimming took 4 bases from V and 6 from J, leaving 14 bases between them. Germline-derived CDR1 and CDR2 are SNHLY and FYNNEI.

This clonotype was counted many times. The chain links TRBV29-1 to TRBJ2-5; D gene ambiguous. Germline-derived CDR1 and CDR2 are SQVTM and ANQGSEA. This CDR3 has 12 amino acids. The V end was cut by 5 bases, the J end by 5 bases, with 12 bases between. The CDR3 nucleotides read TGCAGCGTTCAGGCTGCGTGGGAGACCCAGTACTTC. Translating it yields CSVQAAWETQYF.

This clonotype was found a few times. This chain links TRBV4-3 with TRBJ2-1; 16 bases are a match to TRBD2. Germline CDR1 and CDR2: LGHNA and YSLEER. V was pared by 3 bases and J by 6 bases, with 5 bases of the junction left unmatched. The CDR3 has 17 amino acids. The CDR3 loop reads CASSQGTSGRAANEQFF. CDR3 in DNA: TGCGCCAGCAGCCAGGGGACTAGCGGGAGGGCCGCCAATGAGCAGTTCTTC.

This clonotype has only a few counts. The chain recombines TRBV27 with TRBJ1-3; D ambiguous. V was trimmed by 5 bases and J by 4 bases, leaving 9 bases between them. Germline CDR1 is MNHEY and CDR2 is SMNVEV (reference sequence). The CDR3 contains 13 residues. Written as DNA, the CDR3 is TGTGCCAGCAGTCCGGCGGGAGGAAACACCATATATTTT. It yields the protein CASSPAGGNTIYF.

In this sample, this clonotype turned up a few times. V usage is TRBV3-1 and J usage is TRBJ2-7; unclear D gene. Germline values: CDR1 LGHDT, CDR2 YNNKEL (reference sequence). Trimming took off 3 bases at V and 4 bases at J, with 7 bases between the two ends. The CDR3 loop spans 12 amino acids. The CDR3 spells CASSHMRYEQYF. The CDR3 region has the DNA TGTGCCAGCAGCCATATGCGATACGAGCAGTACTTC.

The J gene is TRBJ2-1, the V gene TRBV2; D remains ambiguous. Trimming left V 2 bases short and J 8 bases short, with 13 bases between. The CDR3 totals 14 residues. CDR1 is SNHLY, CDR2 FYNNEI, per germline. The CDR3 sequence is CASSELRPPDEQFF. CDR3 bases: TGTGCCAGCAGTGAATTAAGGCCGCCGGATGAGCAGTTCTTC.

For this clonotype: One end of the junction is discordant with germline, which a read error may explain. V and J are TRBV28 and TRBJ2-7, with 12 bases that match TRBD1. The CDR3 covers 15 residues. Germline CDR1 MDHEN, CDR2 SYDVKM. This CDR3 reads CASSLQGTGGYELYF. In DNA, the CDR3 is TGTGCCAGCAGTTTACAGGGGACAGGGGGCTACGAGCTGTACTTC. Variable domain in full (rest from reference TRBV28 and TRBJ2-7): DVKVTQSSRYLVKRTGEKVFLECVQDMDHENMFWYRQDPGLGLRLIYFSYDVKMKEKGDIPEGYSVSREKKERFSLILESASTNQTSMYLCASSLQGTGGYELYFGPGTRLTVT.

This clonotype showed up just a few times. The rearrangement joins TRBV6-5 to TRBJ2-3; no reliable D call. V was cut by 0 bases and J by 2 bases, with 9 bases left in between. This CDR3 is 15 amino acids long. The germline gives CDR1 MNHEY, CDR2 SVGAGI. CDR3 region: CASSYSRYPTDTQYF. DNA for the CDR3: TGTGCCAGCAGTTACTCCAGATATCCCACAGATACGCAGTATTTT.

The rearrangement uses TRBV4-2 and TRBJ2-6, with D maybe TRBD2 (5 bases). Trimming shortened V by 0 bases and J by 2 bases, and 11 bases separated the two germline ends. The CDR3 spans 17 residues. Germline CDR1 and CDR2: LGHNA and YNFKEQ. CDR3 bases: TGTGCCAGCAGCCAAGACACTCTAGCTGCTGGGGCCAACGTCCTGACTTTC. Protein sequence: CASSQDTLAAGANVLTF.

This clonotype was found a few times. This chain connects TRBV7-2 to TRBJ2-7; TRBD1 aligns across 11 bases. The junction had 8 bases not matched to a gene; V was cut back by 1 base and J by 3 bases. Germline V gives CDR1 SGHTA, CDR2 FQGNSA. CDR3 length: 17 amino acids. The CDR3 loop is CASSLVGAGTGGYEQYF. CDR3 sequence (DNA): TGTGCCAGCAGCTTAGTGGGGGCCGGGACAGGGGGCTACGAGCAGTACTTC.

The chain is built from TRBV20-1 and TRBJ2-1; D might be TRBD2 (6 bases). Trimming cost V 0 bases and J 0 bases, with 15 bases left between them. This CDR3 has 17 amino acids. CDR1 and CDR2 from the germline V gene are DFQATT and SNEGSKA (reference sequence). The CDR3 DNA sequence: TGCAGTGCTAGAGACCGGGGAGGCAGATTCTCCTACAATGAGCAGTTCTTC. Translated: CSARDRGGRFSYNEQFF.